These 5 T cell receptor delta chains share one sample of origin, sequenced in a study of Vδ1+ human thymocytes. The template was reverse-transcribed extracted RNA. Pooled V-gene forward primers with one constant-region reverse primer generated the CDR3 amplicons by multiplex PCR. TCRdb fed the multiplex PCR reads to CATT. This table holds around 26,000 delta-chain clones, less than 30% found once. These TCRs' antigens remain unknown. Study-wide results and caveats: Thymic TRG and TRD repertoires appeared highly polyclonal, with Gaussian CDR3 length distributions.

Material: Vdelta1+ gamma-delta thymocytes from the thymus. Subset denoted: FACS-sorted CD3+ TCRalphabeta- TCRVdelta1+ TCRVdelta2- thymocytes. The origin of the receptors is a boy under two years old who had congenital heart surgery.

This clone turned up a few times. The chain carries TRDV1 and TRDJ1; 7 bases line up with TRDD2. The CDR3 length is 18 residues. Germline V gene lookup returns CDR1 TSWWSYY and CDR2 QGS. Trimming at V came to 0 bases and at J to 3 bases, leaving 13 bases not matched to a gene. This CDR3 reads CALGELGLPPVRADKLIF. In nucleotides, the CDR3 is TGTGCTCTTGGGGAACTCGGCCTTCCTCCGGTTCGCGCCGATAAACTCATCTTT.

This clone was found a few times. This chain links TRDV1 with TRDJ1; D is unresolved. The CDR3 contains 16 residues. The V and J ends lost 1 base and 0 bases respectively, with 12 bases between them. The germline CDR1 and CDR2 sequences are TSWWSYY and QGS. The CDR3 DNA reads TGTGCTCTTGGGGAACCACAATTCGTTTACACCGATAAACTCATCTTT. It yields the protein CALGEPQFVYTDKLIF.

This clone was detected a few times. The J gene is TRDJ1, the V gene TRDV1; TRDD2 might be the D (5 bases). The CDR3 totals 18 residues. Germline V gives CDR1 TSWWSYY, CDR2 QGS. V shed 0 bases and J shed 12 bases, with 29 bases lying between them. CDR3 residues: CALGELTPYRRTQNEFIF. In DNA form, the CDR3 reads TGTGCTCTTGGGGAACTCACCCCCTACCGACGCACGCAAAACGAATTCATCTTT.

This clone came up a few times. The junction differs from germline at one of its ends, possibly a read error. V gene TRDV1 combines with J gene TRDJ1; 10 bases align to TRDD3. Germline V gene lookup returns CDR1 TSWWSYY and CDR2 QGS. The CDR3 is made up of 17 amino acids. The CDR3 bases are TGTGCTCCTGGGAACCCACTGGGGGATTCTTGCACCGATAAACTCATCTTT. Its translation is CAPGNPLGDSCTDKLIF.

By proportion, this clone is medium-sized. V and J are TRDV1 and TRDJ1; 10 bases fit TRDD3. CDR1 and CDR2 (germline): TSWWSYY, QGS. The V and J ends lost 1 base and 9 bases, in that order; junction bases with no gene match: 23. This CDR3 is 20 amino acids long. The CDR3 loop reads CALGEPLFGTGGWRLGELIF. The CDR3 DNA follows: TGTGCTCTTGGGGAACCCCTCTTCGGTACTGGGGGATGGCGATTAGGGGAACTCATCTTT.